Following are 7 T cell receptor beta chains from one sample sequenced in a study of CD8 T cells in ankylosing spondylitis. Using its own MiXCR run on the 5' RACE reads, TCRdb lists one record per CDR3 protein. The sample lists under 130,000 distinct CDR3 sequences, about 25% seen once, with 9% to 15% in the top ten. The sequenced material came from synovial fluid, either unsorted or a sorted T cell fraction (not recorded which). The receptors derive from a male donor with ankylosing spondylitis.

CDR3 region: CASRAQGADTEAFF. The CDR3, as DNA: TGTGCCAGCAGGGCACAGGGGGCCGACACTGAAGCTTTCTTT. This chain links TRBV28 with TRBJ1-1, with 9 positions matching TRBD1. This CDR3 contains 14 residues. The germline V gene has CDR1 MDHEN and CDR2 SYDVKM. V was clipped by 6 bases and J by 3 bases; unmatched bases: 5. Based on the CDR3 plus reference TRBV28 and TRBJ1-1, the full variable domain is DVKVTQSSRYLVKRTGEKVFLECVQDMDHENMFWYRQDPGLGLRLIYFSYDVKMKEKGDIPEGYSVSREKKERFSLILESASTNQTSMYLCASRAQGADTEAFFGQGTRLTVV.

The chain is built from TRBV6-5 and TRBJ1-1; D unclear. This CDR3 region has 14 residues. Germline lookup yields CDR1 MNHEY and CDR2 SVGAGI. The V gene lost 0 bases and the J gene lost 1 base, with 6 bases spanning the gap. CDR3 residues: CASSYSGGNTEAFF. CDR3 nucleotide sequence: TGTGCCAGCAGTTACTCGGGTGGGAACACTGAAGCTTTCTTT.

This sequence joins TRBV20-1 and TRBJ1-2; the match to TRBD1 covers 9 bases. V lost 0 bases and J lost 8; bases outside the gene matches: 16. CDR3 length equals 17 residues. Germline lookup yields CDR1 DFQATT and CDR2 SNEGSKA (reference sequence). The CDR3 loop reads CSARDHTGVTGGDGYTF. CDR3 nucleotides: TGCAGTGCTAGAGATCACACGGGCGTGACAGGGGGGGACGGCTACACCTTC.

V gene TRBV7-9 combines with J gene TRBJ2-1; 10 bases align to TRBD2. CDR3 length: 15 amino acids. Trimming at V came to 8 bases and at J to 10 bases, leaving 14 bases not matched to a gene. The germline gives CDR1 SEHNR, CDR2 FQNEAQ (reference sequence). The CDR3: CASEHASSGSLEQFF. Written as DNA, the CDR3 is TGTGCCAGCGAGCACGCCTCTAGCGGGAGTCTGGAGCAGTTCTTC.

This chain uses TRBV2 with TRBJ1-6; no firm D call. Trimming took 6 bases from V and 0 from J, leaving 12 bases between them. Germline CDR1 and CDR2: SNHLY and FYNNEI. The CDR3 contains 16 residues. CDR3 DNA sequence: TGTGCCAGCAGCGAGACCCGGGGCTCCTATAATTCACCCCTCCACTTT. It yields the protein CASSETRGSYNSPLHF.

The chain joins TRBV5-1 to TRBJ2-7; D may be TRBD1 (5 bases). The V end lost 2 bases, the J end lost 4 bases, and 13 bases lay between the germline ends. Germline V gene lookup returns CDR1 SGHRS and CDR2 YFSETQ. The CDR3 consists of 14 residues. CDR3 residues: CASSFQGPPYEQYV. CDR3 nucleotide sequence: TGCGCCAGCAGCTTCCAGGGTCCACCGTACGAGCAGTACGTC.

The rearrangement links TRBV3-1 to TRBJ1-5; D ambiguous. CDR3 size: 13 residues. The germline V and J ends were trimmed by 0 bases and 6 bases, with 6 bases remaining between them. Germline loops: CDR1 LGHDT, CDR2 YNNKEL (reference sequence). The CDR3 loop reads CASSQDSGQPQHF. CDR3 nucleotides: TGTGCCAGCAGCCAAGATTCCGGTCAGCCCCAGCATTTT.